The 29 T cell receptor beta chains reported below all come from one sample, sequenced in a study of blood T cell repertoires in COVID-19. Profiled with immunoSEQ multiplex PCR; TCRdb holds only in-frame clones, not every one. The sample holds 400,000 to 550,000 clones; approximately 90% are singletons and the top ten take roughly 1.8%. Sample: PBMCs or T cells enriched from blood (not recorded which). All receptors derive from a woman aged 18 to 35 with acute COVID-19.

V gene TRBV7-3 combines with J gene TRBJ2-3, with 13 bases matching TRBD2. The CDR3 loop spans 15 amino acids. CDR1 and CDR2 (germline): SGHTA, FQGTGA. Trimming cost V 2 bases and J 4 bases; bases outside gene matches: 0. CDR3 residues: CASSLGTSGADTQYF. The CDR3 DNA reads as TGTGCCAGCAGCTTAGGGACTAGCGGGGCAGATACGCAGTATTTT.

V is TRBV10-3 and J is TRBJ1-6; the D gene is possibly TRBD1 (6 bases). The V gene lost 2 bases and the J gene lost 4 bases, with 9 bases spanning the gap. This CDR3 contains 15 residues. CDR1 ENHRY and CDR2 SYGVKD come from the germline V gene. Here the CDR3 DNA reads TGTGCCATCAGTGAGAGGACAGTTTATAATTCACCCCTCCACTTT. This gives the protein CAISERTVYNSPLHF.

This chain joins TRBV5-1 and TRBJ2-7; 8 nucleotides match TRBD1. This CDR3 spans 14 amino acids. V lost 4 bases to trimming and J lost 2 bases; unmatched junction nucleotides: 5. Per germline, CDR1 SGHRS and CDR2 YFSETQ. CDR3 residues: CASSLMDRAYEQYF. CDR3 DNA sequence: TGCGCCAGCAGCCTAATGGACAGGGCCTACGAGCAGTACTTC.

The CDR3 sequence is CASSIVGQRSSYNSPLHF. Here the CDR3 DNA reads TGTGCCAGTAGTATAGTCGGCCAGCGTAGCTCCTATAATTCACCCCTCCACTTT. The chain combines TRBV19 with TRBJ1-6; D not resolved. Germline CDR1 LNHDA, CDR2 SQIVND (reference sequence). This CDR3 region has 18 residues. V was pared by 1 base and J by 0 bases, with 13 bases between.

The rearrangement joins TRBV27 to TRBJ2-7, with D perhaps matching TRBD1 (6 bases). The CDR3 is 15 amino acids. Trimming cost V 5 bases and J 3 bases, with 17 bases left between them. The germline V gene encodes CDR1 MNHEY and CDR2 SMNVEV (reference sequence). CDR3 amino acids: CASSQGQPTHYEQYF. CDR3 DNA sequence: TGTGCCAGCAGTCAAGGACAGCCAACCCACTACGAGCAGTACTTC.

The chain recombines TRBV11-2 with TRBJ1-4; D possibly corresponds to TRBD1 (6 bases). Germline values: CDR1 SGHAT, CDR2 FQNNGV. This CDR3 comprises 16 residues. Deletions cut 1 base from V and 6 bases from J, with 15 bases between. CDR3 sequence reads: CASSLGHRVGDEKLFF. As DNA, the CDR3 is TGTGCCAGCAGCTTAGGTCACAGGGTCGGGGATGAAAAACTGTTTTTT.

This clone was seen a handful of times. The chain employs TRBV21-1 and TRBJ1-1; TRBD1 reflects the table's D call only, with no check against the DNA. TRBV21-1 is a documented pseudogene. The CDR3 runs 10 residues. The CDR3 DNA sequence: TGTGGACAGGGTGATCCTGAAGCTTTCTTT. Translation gives CGQGDPEAFF.

The chain links TRBV18 to TRBJ1-4, with 8 bases identical to TRBD1. The V and J ends lost 6 bases and 6 bases, in that order; junction bases with no gene match: 3. CDR1 is KGHSH, CDR2 LQKENI, per germline. This CDR3 has 13 residues. The CDR3 DNA is TGTGCCAGCTCGACAGGGGATGATGAAAAACTGTTTTTT. Translation gives CASSTGDDEKLFF.

V and J are TRBV7-8 and TRBJ1-1, with D tentatively TRBD1 (5 bases). The V gene's germline CDR1 is SGHVS and CDR2 FQNEAQ. The CDR3 has 13 amino acids. V shed 2 bases and J shed 6 bases, with 10 bases lying between them. This CDR3 is CASSLQGLAEAFF. DNA for the CDR3: TGTGCCAGCAGCTTACAGGGTTTAGCTGAAGCTTTCTTT.

The rearrangement uses TRBV30 and TRBJ1-5; TRBD1 might be the D (5 bases). Trimming took 0 bases from V and 1 from J, leaving 16 bases between them. The germline CDR1 and CDR2 sequences are GTSNPN and SVGIG (reference sequence). The CDR3 sequence is 17 residues long. The DNA of the CDR3 is TGTGCCTGGAGTGTACGAGGATGCAGGGTCAGCAATCAGCCCCAGCATTTT. This translates into CAWSVRGCRVSNQPQHF.

CDR3 loop: CASSFHRQHYEQYF. The CDR3, as DNA: TGTGCCAGCAGTTTTCATCGACAGCACTACGAGCAGTACTTC. The chain has TRBV28 and TRBJ2-7; D perhaps matches TRBD1 (5 bases). The germline V gene has CDR1 MDHEN and CDR2 SYDVKM. The CDR3 contains 14 residues. Trimming took 3 bases from V and 3 from J, leaving 12 bases between them.

The chain joins TRBV11-3 to TRBJ2-7; perhaps TRBD1 as D (6 bases). The V and J ends lost 5 bases and 11 bases respectively, with 10 bases between them. The CDR3 spans 10 residues. From germline, CDR1 is SGHNT and CDR2 YENEEA. The CDR3 loop is CASSRPGEYF. The CDR3 coding sequence is TGTGCCAGCAGCCGCCCAGGGGAGTACTTC.

The rearrangement links TRBV2 to TRBJ1-1; TRBD1 might be the D (5 bases). From germline, CDR1 is SNHLY and CDR2 FYNNEI. The ends were cut back, 3 bases at V and 1 base at J, with 15 bases in the middle. The CDR3 loop spans 16 amino acids. CDR3 in amino acids: CASSEFPSRENTEAFF. The CDR3 DNA sequence: TGTGCCAGCAGTGAGTTCCCGAGCAGGGAGAACACTGAAGCTTTCTTT.

The rearrangement links TRBV7-8 to TRBJ1-1; 7 nucleotides agree with TRBD1. This CDR3 contains 17 residues. Germline trimming cut 1 base from V and 0 bases from J; bases unmatched to any gene: 8. CDR1 is SGHVS, CDR2 FQNEAQ, per germline. The CDR3 here is CASSLDSQGTMNTEAFF. The CDR3 DNA reads TGTGCCAGCAGCTTAGATTCACAGGGGACAATGAACACTGAAGCTTTCTTT.

The chain couples TRBV9 to TRBJ2-7, with D perhaps TRBD1 (5 bases). This CDR3 is 12 amino acids long. CDR1 is SGDLS and CDR2 is YYNGEE in the germline V gene. The germline V and J ends were trimmed by 0 bases and 9 bases, with 10 bases remaining between them. The CDR3 sequence is CASSVEGAAQYF. The CDR3 DNA is TGTGCCAGCAGCGTAGAAGGGGCCGCGCAGTACTTC.

The V and J genes are TRBV7-3 and TRBJ2-6, with D possibly matching TRBD2 (7 bases). Germline CDR1 reads SGHTA; CDR2 reads FQGTGA. Deletions cut 0 bases from V and 2 bases from J, with 14 bases between. The CDR3 consists of 18 residues. CDR3 nucleotides: TGTGCCAGCAGCTTAACCGCGCGGGGGCTGGCTGGGGCCAACGTCCTGACTTTC. Translation gives CASSLTARGLAGANVLTF.

In this sample, this clone turned up a few times. The rearrangement uses TRBV9 and TRBJ2-1; 15 bases align to TRBD2. V gave up 1 base and J gave up 2 bases; unmatched junction bases: 4. The CDR3 loop spans 18 amino acids. The germline V gene encodes CDR1 SGDLS and CDR2 YYNGEE. DNA of the CDR3: TGTGCCAGCAGCGTAAGGACTAGCGGGAGGGGGGCCTACAATGAGCAGTTCTTC. This translates into CASSVRTSGRGAYNEQFF.

V and J are TRBV12-5 and TRBJ1-2, with D unclear. The V gene's germline CDR1 is LGHNT and CDR2 FRNRAP. Trimming stripped 3 bases from V and 5 bases from J, with 10 bases between. The CDR3 covers 13 residues. The CDR3 protein is CASGLDGGYGYTF. In nucleotides, the CDR3 is TGTGCTAGTGGTTTAGACGGCGGATATGGCTACACCTTC.

The J gene is TRBJ1-1, the V gene TRBV5-8; D remains ambiguous. Trimming took off 5 bases at V and 1 base at J, with 15 bases between the two ends. From germline, CDR1 is SGHTS and CDR2 YDEGEE. CDR3 length equals 15 residues. The CDR3 bases are TGTGCCAGCAGTTATGCGGGTCTTGAGAACACTGAAGCTTTCTTT. It is translated as CASSYAGLENTEAFF.

V gene TRBV3-1 (or the pseudogene TRBV3-2) combines with J gene TRBJ2-1, with 10 bases that match TRBD2. This CDR3 has 18 amino acids. Trimming took 4 bases from V and 5 from J; bases not matched to a gene: 14. In germline, CDR1 is LGHDT, CDR2 YNNKEL (reference sequence). DNA of the CDR3: TGTGCCAGCAGCCGACCGGCCCTATTAGCGGGGGGCAACAATGAGCAGTTCTTC. This gives the protein CASSRPALLAGGNNEQFF.

The CDR3 coding sequence is TGTGCCAGCAGCTTAGGTGTCGCGGGTCGGGAGACCCAGTACTTC. Amino acids: CASSLGVAGRETQYF. The rearrangement uses TRBV7-9 and TRBJ2-5; tentatively, D is TRBD2 (5 bases). V lost 1 base and J lost 5, with 14 bases in between. The CDR3 contains 15 residues. Germline V gene lookup returns CDR1 SEHNR and CDR2 FQNEAQ (reference sequence).

This clone was seen just once. V is TRBV6-5 and J is TRBJ1-2, with a weak D call TRBD1 (6 bases). The CDR3 sequence is 11 residues long. Germline assignment: CDR1 MNHEY and CDR2 SVGAGI. The ends were cut back, 7 bases at V and 10 bases at J, with 13 bases in the middle. CDR3 region: CASTPGDNYTF. CDR3 bases: TGTGCCAGCACCCCCGGGGACAACTACACCTTC.

The chain joins TRBV7-8 to TRBJ1-5, with D unresolved. The CDR3 is 13 amino acids. Trimming cost V 5 bases and J 7 bases, with 12 bases left between them. Germline V gene data show CDR1 as SGHVS and CDR2 as FQNEAQ. The CDR3 nucleotides are TGTGCCAGCAGCGTGGCGGGTGGACAGCCCCAGCATTTT. This encodes CASSVAGGQPQHF.

This chain uses TRBV19 with TRBJ1-2; 7 bases are shared with TRBD1. Trimming removed 3 bases from V and 6 bases from J; junction bases left unmatched: 10. Germline lookup yields CDR1 LNHDA and CDR2 SQIVND (reference sequence). The CDR3 loop spans 15 amino acids. CDR3 in DNA: TGTGCCAGTAGTATGGCCGGGACAGACTTTAATGGCTACACCTTC. It translates to CASSMAGTDFNGYTF. Using reference TRBV19 and TRBJ1-2 for the parts outside the CDR3, the full variable domain is DGGITQSPKYLFRKEGQNVTLSCEQNLNHDAMYWYRQDPGQGLRLIYYSQIVNDFQKGDIAEGYSVSREKKESFPLTVTSAQKNPTAFYLCASSMAGTDFNGYTFGSGTRLTVV.

The chain joins TRBV4-1 to TRBJ2-2; TRBD1 agrees at 11 bases. CDR3 size: 19 residues. Germline lookup yields CDR1 MGHRA and CDR2 YSYEKL. The J segment lost 2 bases and the V segment lost 1 base, leaving 9 bases of the junction unmatched. The CDR3 DNA reads as TGCGCCAGCAGCCAAGCCCTCCCGGGACAGGGGGGAAACACCGGGGAGCTGTTTTTT. It codes for CASSQALPGQGGNTGELFF.

The chain recombines TRBV9 with TRBJ1-4; 8 bases line up with TRBD1. The CDR3 has 15 amino acids. Germline V gene data show CDR1 as SGDLS and CDR2 as YYNGEE. J was trimmed by 3 bases and V by 4 bases; bases with no gene match: 5. CDR3: CASSPLDRANEKLFF. CDR3 DNA sequence: TGTGCCAGCAGCCCCCTGGACAGGGCTAATGAAAAACTGTTTTTT.

The chain recombines TRBV7-9 with TRBJ1-4; perhaps TRBD1 as D (5 bases). V shed 5 bases and J shed 6 bases, with 10 bases lying between them. Per the germline V gene, CDR1 is SEHNR and CDR2 is FQNEAQ (reference sequence). The CDR3 runs to 13 residues. The CDR3 DNA sequence: TGTGCCAGCAGCCATGACAGCTATGAAAAACTGTTTTTT. Translated, it gives CASSHDSYEKLFF.

The chain recombines TRBV5-4 with TRBJ1-5; D may be TRBD1 (6 bases). There are 15 residues in the CDR3. Germline CDR1 is SGHNT and CDR2 is YYREEE (reference sequence). V lost 2 bases to trimming and J lost 4 bases, with 13 bases between them. CDR3 nucleotide sequence: TGTGCCAGCAGCTTTGGGGGCGCGGGTAATCAGCCCCAGCATTTT. Its protein product is CASSFGGAGNQPQHF.

The chain is built from TRBV2 and TRBJ1-5; D remains unclear. Germline V gene data show CDR1 as SNHLY and CDR2 as FYNNEI. This CDR3 region has 12 residues. Deletions cut 11 bases from V and 4 bases from J, with 12 bases between. The CDR3 nucleotides read TGTGCCGCGGGTAATAGAAATCAGCCCCAGCATTTT. Its protein product is CAAGNRNQPQHF. The full variable domain, rest sourced from reference TRBV2 and TRBJ1-5, is EPEVTQTPSHQVTQMGQEVILRCVPISNHLYFYWYRQILGQKVEFLVSFYNNEISEKSEIFDDQFSVERPDGSNFTLKIRSTKLEDSAMYFCAAGNRNQPQHFGDGTRLSIL.